The source of this T cell receptor (beta chain) is a study of read filtering for tumor transcriptome and immune sequencing. Study at large: DNase treatment preceded whole-transcriptome library preparation.

This library used around 400 ng RNA and molecular barcoded adaptors spanning alpha/delta and beta/gamma chains. TCRdb itself ran the reads through MiXCR, one entry per CDR3 protein. Of 60,000 or so distinct CDR3 sequences listed, approximately 19% were seen once; the top ten hold 9.5% to 13%. At the time of active disease, bone marrow was collected from every patient. This clonotype was found many times. Its antigen remains unknown. Study observations and caveats: Compared with RNA-seq, IR-seq gave much higher clonotype depth and reliability. IR-seq and RNA-seq agreed better without single-read clonotypes.

Sequenced: a population of CD138-negative cells sorted from bone marrow. The clonotype was recovered from a donor aged 40 or older with multiple myeloma.

In nucleotides, the CDR3 is TGTGCCAGCAGTTCCCCCGACAGGATGCAGTTCGGGGAGCTGTTTTTT. Protein product: CASSSPDRMQFGELFF. This chain connects TRBV28 to TRBJ2-2; TRBD1 might be the D (6 bases). The germline V gene encodes CDR1 MDHEN and CDR2 SYDVKM. CDR3 length: 16 residues. V was clipped by 4 bases and J by 7 bases, with 19 bases between them.